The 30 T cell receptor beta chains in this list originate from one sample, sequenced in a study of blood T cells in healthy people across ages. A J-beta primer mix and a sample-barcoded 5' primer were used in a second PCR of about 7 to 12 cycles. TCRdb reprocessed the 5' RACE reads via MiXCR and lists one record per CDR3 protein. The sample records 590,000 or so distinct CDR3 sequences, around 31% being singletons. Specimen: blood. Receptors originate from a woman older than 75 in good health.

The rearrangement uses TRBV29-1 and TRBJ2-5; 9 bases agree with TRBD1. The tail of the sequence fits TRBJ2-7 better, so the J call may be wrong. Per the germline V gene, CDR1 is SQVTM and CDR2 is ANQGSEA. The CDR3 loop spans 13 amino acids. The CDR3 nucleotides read TGCAGCGCCGGTCGGGGACAGGGTTACGAGCAGTACTTC. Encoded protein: CSAGRGQGYEQYF.

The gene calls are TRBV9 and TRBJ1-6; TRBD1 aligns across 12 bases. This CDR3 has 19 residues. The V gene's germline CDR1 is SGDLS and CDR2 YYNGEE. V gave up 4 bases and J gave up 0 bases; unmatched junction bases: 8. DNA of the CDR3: TGTGCCAGCAGCTTCGGGACAGGGGGCGCCGACTCCTATAATTCACCCCTCCACTTT. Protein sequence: CASSFGTGGADSYNSPLHF.

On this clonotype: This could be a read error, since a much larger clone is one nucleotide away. The DNA of the CDR3 is TGTGCCAGCAGCCAGACCGGGAGTGAGCAGTACTTC. Its protein is CASSQTGSEQYF. The chain combines TRBV27 with TRBJ2-7; D is perhaps TRBD2 (6 bases). Trimming took off 6 bases at V and 7 bases at J, with 13 bases between the two ends. The CDR3 runs 12 residues. The germline CDR1 and CDR2 sequences are MNHEY and SMNVEV (reference sequence).

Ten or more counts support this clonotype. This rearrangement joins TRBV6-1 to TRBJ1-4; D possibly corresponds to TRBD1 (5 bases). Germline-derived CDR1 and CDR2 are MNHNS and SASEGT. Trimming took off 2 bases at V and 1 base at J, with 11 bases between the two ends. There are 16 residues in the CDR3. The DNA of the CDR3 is TGTGCCAGCAGTGAAATCGGGGGAAGAACTAATGAAAAACTGTTTTTT. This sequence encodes CASSEIGGRTNEKLFF.

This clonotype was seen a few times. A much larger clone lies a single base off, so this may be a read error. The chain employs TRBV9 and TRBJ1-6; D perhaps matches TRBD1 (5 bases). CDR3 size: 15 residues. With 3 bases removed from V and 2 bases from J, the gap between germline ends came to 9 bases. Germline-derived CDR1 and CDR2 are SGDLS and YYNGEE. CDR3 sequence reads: CASSDTGPYNSPLHF. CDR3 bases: TGTGCCAGCAGCGATACAGGTCCCTATAATTCACCCCTCCACTTT.

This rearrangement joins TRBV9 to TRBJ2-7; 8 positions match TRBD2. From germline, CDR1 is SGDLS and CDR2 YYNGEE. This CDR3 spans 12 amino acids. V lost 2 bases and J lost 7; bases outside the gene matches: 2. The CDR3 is CASSVTSDEQYF. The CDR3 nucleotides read TGTGCCAGCAGCGTGACTAGCGATGAGCAGTACTTC. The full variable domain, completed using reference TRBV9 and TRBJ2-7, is DSGVTQTPKHLITATGQRVTLRCSPRSGDLSVYWYQQSLDQGLQFLIQYYNGEERAKGNILERFSAQQFPDLHSELNLSSLELGDSALYFCASSVTSDEQYFGPGTRLTVT.

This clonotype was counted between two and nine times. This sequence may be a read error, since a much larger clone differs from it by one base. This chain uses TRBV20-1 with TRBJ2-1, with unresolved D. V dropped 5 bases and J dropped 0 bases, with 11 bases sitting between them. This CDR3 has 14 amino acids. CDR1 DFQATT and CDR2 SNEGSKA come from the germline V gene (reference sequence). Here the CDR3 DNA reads TGCAGTGCTGCCTGTGAGAGCTCCTACAATGAGCAGTTCTTC. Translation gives CSAACESSYNEQFF.

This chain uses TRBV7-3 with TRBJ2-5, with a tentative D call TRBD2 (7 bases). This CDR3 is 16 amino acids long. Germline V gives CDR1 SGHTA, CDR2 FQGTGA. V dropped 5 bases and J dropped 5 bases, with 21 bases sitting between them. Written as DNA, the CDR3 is TGTGCCAGCAGCCTCGTCGAGGGGGGGGCAATGGAGACCCAGTACTTC. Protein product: CASSLVEGGAMETQYF.

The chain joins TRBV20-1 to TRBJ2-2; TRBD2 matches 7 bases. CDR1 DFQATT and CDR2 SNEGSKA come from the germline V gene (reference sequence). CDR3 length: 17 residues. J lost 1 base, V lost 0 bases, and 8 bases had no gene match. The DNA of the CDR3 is TGCAGTGCTAGAGATGTCGGGCGGGGGAGGAACACCGGGGAGCTGTTTTTT. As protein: CSARDVGRGRNTGELFF.

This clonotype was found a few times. CDR3: CASSSTGSYTGELFF. CDR3 nucleotide sequence: TGTGCCAGCAGCTCGACAGGGTCGTACACCGGGGAGCTGTTTTTT. The rearrangement uses TRBV7-3 and TRBJ2-2; 7 bases agree with TRBD1. Trimming removed 4 bases from V and 3 bases from J; junction bases left unmatched: 5. This CDR3 region has 15 residues. Germline V gene data show CDR1 as SGHTA and CDR2 as FQGTGA.

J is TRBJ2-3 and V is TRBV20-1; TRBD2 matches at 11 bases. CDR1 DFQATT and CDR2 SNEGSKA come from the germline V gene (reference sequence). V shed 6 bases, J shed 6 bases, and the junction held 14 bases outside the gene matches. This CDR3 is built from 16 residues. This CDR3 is CSAVPGTSGSSDTQYF. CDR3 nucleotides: TGCAGTGCCGTCCCCGGGACTAGCGGTTCCTCGGATACGCAGTATTTT.

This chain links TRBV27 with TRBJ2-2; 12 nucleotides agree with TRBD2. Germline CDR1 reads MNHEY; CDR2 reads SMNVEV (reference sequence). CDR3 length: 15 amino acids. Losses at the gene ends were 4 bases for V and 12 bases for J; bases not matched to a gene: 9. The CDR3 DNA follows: TGTGCCAGCAGTTACCCTAGCGGGGGGGCCGCGAAGCTGTTTTTT. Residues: CASSYPSGGAAKLFF.

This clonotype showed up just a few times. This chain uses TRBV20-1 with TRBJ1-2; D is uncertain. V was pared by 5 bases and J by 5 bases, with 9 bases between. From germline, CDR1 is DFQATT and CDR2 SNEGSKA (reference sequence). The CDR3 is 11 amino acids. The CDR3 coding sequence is TGCAGTGCTCGGGGTTGTTATGGCTACACCTTC. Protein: CSARGCYGYTF.

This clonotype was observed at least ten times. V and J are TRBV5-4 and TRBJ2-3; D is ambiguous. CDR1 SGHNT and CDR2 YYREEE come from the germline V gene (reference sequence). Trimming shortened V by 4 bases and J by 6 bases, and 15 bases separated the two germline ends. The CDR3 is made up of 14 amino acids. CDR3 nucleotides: TGTGCCAGCAGCCCTGAACCCGAGGCCGATACGCAGTATTTT. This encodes CASSPEPEADTQYF.

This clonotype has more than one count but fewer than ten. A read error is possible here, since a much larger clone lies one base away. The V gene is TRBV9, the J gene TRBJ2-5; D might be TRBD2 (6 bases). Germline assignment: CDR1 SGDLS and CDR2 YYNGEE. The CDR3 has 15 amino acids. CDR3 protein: CVSTLTAGSRETQYF. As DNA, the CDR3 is TGTGTCAGCACCTTGACGGCGGGGTCGAGGGAGACCCAGTACTTC.

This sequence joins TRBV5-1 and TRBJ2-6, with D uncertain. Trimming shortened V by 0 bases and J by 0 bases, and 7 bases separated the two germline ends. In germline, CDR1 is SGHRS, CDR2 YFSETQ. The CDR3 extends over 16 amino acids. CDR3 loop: CASSLDRLSGANVLTF. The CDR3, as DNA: TGCGCCAGCAGCTTGGACAGACTCTCTGGGGCCAACGTCCTGACTTTC. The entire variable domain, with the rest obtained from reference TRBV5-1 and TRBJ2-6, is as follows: KAGVTQTPRYLIKTRGQQVTLSCSPISGHRSVSWYQQTPGQGLQFLFEYFSETQRNKGNFPGRFSGRQFSNSRSEMNVSTLELGDSALYLCASSLDRLSGANVLTFGAGSRLTVL.

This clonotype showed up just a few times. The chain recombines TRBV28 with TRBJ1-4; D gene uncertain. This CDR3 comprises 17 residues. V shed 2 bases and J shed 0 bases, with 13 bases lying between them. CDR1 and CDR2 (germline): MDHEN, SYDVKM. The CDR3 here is CASSLVVRISTNEKLFF. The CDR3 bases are TGTGCCAGCAGTTTAGTTGTCAGAATCTCAACTAATGAAAAACTGTTTTTT.

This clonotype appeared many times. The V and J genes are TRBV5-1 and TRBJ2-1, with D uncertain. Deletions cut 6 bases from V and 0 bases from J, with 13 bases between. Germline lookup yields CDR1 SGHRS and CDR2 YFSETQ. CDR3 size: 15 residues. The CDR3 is CASKPGPNSYNEQFF. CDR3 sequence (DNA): TGCGCCAGCAAGCCGGGCCCCAACTCCTACAATGAGCAGTTCTTC.

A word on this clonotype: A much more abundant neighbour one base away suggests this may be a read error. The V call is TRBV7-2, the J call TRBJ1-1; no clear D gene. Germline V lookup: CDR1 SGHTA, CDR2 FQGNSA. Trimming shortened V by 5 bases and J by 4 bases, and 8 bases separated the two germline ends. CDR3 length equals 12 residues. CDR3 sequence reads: CASSARSTEAFF. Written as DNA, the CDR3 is TGTGCCAGCAGCGCTAGGAGCACTGAAGCTTTCTTT.

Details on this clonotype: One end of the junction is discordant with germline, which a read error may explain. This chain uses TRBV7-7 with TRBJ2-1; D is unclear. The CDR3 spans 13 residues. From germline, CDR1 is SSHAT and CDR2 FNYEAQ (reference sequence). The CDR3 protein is CASSSRARDEQFF. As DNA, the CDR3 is TGTGCTAGCAGCTCTAGGGCAAGGGATGAGCAGTTCTTC.

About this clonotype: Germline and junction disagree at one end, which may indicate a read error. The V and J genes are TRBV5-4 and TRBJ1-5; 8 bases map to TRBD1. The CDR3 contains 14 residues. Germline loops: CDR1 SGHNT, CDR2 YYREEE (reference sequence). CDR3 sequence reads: CASSPGQGEQPQRF. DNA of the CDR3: TGTGCCAGCAGCCCCGGACAGGGTGAACAGCCCCAGCGTTTT.

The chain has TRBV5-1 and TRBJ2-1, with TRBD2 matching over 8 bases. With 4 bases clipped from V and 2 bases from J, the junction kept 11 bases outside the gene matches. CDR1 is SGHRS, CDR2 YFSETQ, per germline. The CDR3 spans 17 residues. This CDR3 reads CASSPGGAGGTYNEQFF. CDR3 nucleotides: TGCGCCAGCAGCCCAGGCGGGGCGGGGGGCACCTACAATGAGCAGTTCTTC.

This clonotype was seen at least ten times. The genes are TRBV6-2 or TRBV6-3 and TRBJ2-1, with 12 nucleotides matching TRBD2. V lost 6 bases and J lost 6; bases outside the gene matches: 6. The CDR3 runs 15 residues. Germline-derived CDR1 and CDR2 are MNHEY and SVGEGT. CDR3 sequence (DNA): TGTGCCAGCAGCCCTAGCGGGGGGGCATCCAATGAGCAGTTCTTC. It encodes CASSPSGGASNEQFF.

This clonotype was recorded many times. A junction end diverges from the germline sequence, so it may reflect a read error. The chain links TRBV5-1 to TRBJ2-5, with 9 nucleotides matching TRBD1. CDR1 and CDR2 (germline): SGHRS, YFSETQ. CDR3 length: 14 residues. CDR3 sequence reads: CASSLGQGQETQYF. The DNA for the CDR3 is TGTGCCAGCAGCTTGGGACAGGGTCAAGAGACCCAGTACTTC.

The CDR3 region is CASSSKRQGASDTQYF. The CDR3 region has the DNA TGTGCCAGCAGCTCAAAGCGGCAGGGGGCGTCGGATACGCAGTATTTT. The chain joins TRBV5-4 to TRBJ2-3; TRBD1 matches at 8 bases. Germline CDR1 SGHNT, CDR2 YYREEE (reference sequence). The CDR3 has 16 amino acids. V dropped 3 bases and J dropped 6; count of bases not matched to a gene: 12.

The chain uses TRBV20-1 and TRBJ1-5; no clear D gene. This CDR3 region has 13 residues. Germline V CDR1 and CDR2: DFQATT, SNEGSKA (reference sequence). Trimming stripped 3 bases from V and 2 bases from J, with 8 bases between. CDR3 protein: CSARVGGNQPQHF. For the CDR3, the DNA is TGCAGTGCTAGGGTTGGGGGCAATCAGCCCCAGCATTTT.

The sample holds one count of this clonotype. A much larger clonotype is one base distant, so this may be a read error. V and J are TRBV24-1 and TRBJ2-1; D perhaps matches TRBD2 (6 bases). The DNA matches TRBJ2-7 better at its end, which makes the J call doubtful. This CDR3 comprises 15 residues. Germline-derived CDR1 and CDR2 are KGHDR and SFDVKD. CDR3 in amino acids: CATSDTRGAYNEQYF. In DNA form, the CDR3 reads TGTGCCACCAGTGATACGCGGGGTGCCTACAATGAGCAGTACTTC.

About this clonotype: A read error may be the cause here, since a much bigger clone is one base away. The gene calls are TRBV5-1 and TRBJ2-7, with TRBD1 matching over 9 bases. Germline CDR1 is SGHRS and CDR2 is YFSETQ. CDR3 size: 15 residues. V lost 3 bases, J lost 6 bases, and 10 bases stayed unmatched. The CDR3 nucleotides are TGCGCCAGCAGCTGGCCCAGACAGGGGGGTTCCGAGCAGTACTTC. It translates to CASSWPRQGGSEQYF.

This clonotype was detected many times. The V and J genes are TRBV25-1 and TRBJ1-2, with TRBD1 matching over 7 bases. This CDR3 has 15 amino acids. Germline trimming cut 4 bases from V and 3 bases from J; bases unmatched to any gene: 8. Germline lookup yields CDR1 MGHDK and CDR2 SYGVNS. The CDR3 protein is CASSGGDSRYYGYTF. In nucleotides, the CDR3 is TGTGCCAGCAGTGGGGGGGACAGTAGATACTATGGCTACACCTTC.

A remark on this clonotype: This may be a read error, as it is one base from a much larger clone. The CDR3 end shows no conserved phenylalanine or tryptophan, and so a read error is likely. The CDR3 here is CSHRTGGGEQFV. The CDR3, as DNA: TGCAGCCATCGGACAGGGGGCGGTGAGCAGTTCGTC. The rearrangement uses TRBV29-1 and TRBJ2-1, with 11 bases aligning to TRBD1. Germline-derived CDR1 and CDR2 are SQVTM and ANQGSEA. Trimming at V came to 8 bases and at J to 9 bases, leaving 6 bases not matched to a gene. The CDR3 runs to 12 residues.